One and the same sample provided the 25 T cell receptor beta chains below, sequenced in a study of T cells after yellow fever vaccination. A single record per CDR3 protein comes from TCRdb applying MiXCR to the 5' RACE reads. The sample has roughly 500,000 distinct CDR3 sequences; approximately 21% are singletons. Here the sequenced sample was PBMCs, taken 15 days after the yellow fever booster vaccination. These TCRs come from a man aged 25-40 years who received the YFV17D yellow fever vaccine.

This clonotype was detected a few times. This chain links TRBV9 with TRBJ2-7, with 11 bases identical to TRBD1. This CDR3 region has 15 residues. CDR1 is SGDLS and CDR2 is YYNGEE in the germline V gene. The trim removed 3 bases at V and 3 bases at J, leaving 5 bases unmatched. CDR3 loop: CASSASGTGGYEQYF. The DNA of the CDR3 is TGTGCCAGCAGCGCCTCCGGGACAGGGGGCTACGAGCAGTACTTC.

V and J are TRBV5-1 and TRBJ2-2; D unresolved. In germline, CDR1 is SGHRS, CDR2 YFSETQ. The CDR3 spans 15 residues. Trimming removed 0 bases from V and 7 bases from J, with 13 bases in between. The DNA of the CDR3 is TGCGCCAGCAGCTTGGCCACCCCGCCCATCGGGGAGCTGTTTTTT. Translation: CASSLATPPIGELFF.

The CDR3 is CASSWVAAGETQYF. DNA of the CDR3: TGTGCCAGCAGTTGGGTAGCCGCGGGAGAGACCCAGTACTTC. The chain is built from TRBV12-3 or TRBV12-4 and TRBJ2-5; D is possibly TRBD2 (5 bases). CDR3 length: 14 amino acids. The V and J ends lost 4 bases and 4 bases respectively, with 13 bases between them.

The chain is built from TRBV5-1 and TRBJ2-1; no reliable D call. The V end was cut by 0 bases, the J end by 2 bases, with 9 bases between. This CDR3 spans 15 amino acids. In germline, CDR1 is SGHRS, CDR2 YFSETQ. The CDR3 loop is CASSLDSEAYNEQFF. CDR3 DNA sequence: TGCGCCAGCAGCTTGGACAGTGAGGCCTACAATGAGCAGTTCTTC.

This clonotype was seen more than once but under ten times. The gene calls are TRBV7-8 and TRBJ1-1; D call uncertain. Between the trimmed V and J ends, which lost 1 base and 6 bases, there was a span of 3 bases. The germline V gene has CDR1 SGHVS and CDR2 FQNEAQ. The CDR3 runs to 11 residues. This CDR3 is CASSLEAEAFF. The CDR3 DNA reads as TGTGCCAGCAGCTTAGAGGCTGAAGCTTTCTTT. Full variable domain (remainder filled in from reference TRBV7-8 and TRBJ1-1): GAGVSQSPRYKVAKRGQDVALRCDPISGHVSLFWYQQALGQGPEFLTYFQNEAQLDKSGLPSDRFFAERPEGSVSTLKIQRTQQEDSAVYLCASSLEAEAFFGQGTRLTVV.

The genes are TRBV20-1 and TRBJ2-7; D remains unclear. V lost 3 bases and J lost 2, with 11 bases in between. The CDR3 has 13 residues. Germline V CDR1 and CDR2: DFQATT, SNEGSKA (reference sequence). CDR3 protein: CSASESITYEQYF. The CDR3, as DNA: TGCAGTGCTAGTGAGTCAATTACCTACGAGCAGTACTTC.

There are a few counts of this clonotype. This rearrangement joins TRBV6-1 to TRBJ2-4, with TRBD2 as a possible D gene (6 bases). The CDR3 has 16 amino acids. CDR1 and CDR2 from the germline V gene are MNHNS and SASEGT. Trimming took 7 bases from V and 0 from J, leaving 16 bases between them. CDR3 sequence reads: CASTREALLAKNIQYF. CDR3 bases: TGTGCCAGCACGCGGGAAGCGTTACTAGCCAAAAACATTCAGTACTTC.

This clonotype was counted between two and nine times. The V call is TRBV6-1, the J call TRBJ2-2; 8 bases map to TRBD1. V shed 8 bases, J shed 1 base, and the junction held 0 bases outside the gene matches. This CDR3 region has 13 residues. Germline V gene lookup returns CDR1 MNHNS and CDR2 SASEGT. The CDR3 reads CASGQGNTGELFF. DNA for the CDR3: TGTGCCAGCGGACAGGGGAACACCGGGGAGCTGTTTTTT.

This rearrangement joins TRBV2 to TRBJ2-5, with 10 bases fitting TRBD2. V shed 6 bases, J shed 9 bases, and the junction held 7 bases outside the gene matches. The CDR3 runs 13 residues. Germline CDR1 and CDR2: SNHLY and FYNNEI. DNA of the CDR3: TGTGCCAGCAGCCCCCCTAGCGGGGGACCCCAGTACTTC. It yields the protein CASSPPSGGPQYF.

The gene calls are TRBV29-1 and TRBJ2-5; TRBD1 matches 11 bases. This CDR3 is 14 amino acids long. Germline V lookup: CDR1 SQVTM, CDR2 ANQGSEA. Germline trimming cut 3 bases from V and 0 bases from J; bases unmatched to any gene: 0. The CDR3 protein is CSVEDRGHQETQYF. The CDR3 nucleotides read TGCAGCGTTGAGGACAGGGGGCACCAAGAGACCCAGTACTTC. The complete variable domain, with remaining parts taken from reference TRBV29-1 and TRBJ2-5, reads SAVISQKPSRDICQRGTSLTIQCQVDSQVTMMFWYRQQPGQSLTLIATANQGSEATYESGFVIDKFPISRPNLTFSTLTVSNMSPEDSSIYLCSVEDRGHQETQYFGPGTRLLVL.

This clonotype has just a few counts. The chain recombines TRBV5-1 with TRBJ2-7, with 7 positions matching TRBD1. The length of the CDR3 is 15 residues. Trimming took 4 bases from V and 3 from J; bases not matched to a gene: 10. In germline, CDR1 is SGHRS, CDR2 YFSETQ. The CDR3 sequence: CASSVWTGRSYEQYF. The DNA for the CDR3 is TGCGCCAGCAGCGTCTGGACAGGCCGGAGCTACGAGCAGTACTTC. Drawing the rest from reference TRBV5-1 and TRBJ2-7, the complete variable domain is KAGVTQTPRYLIKTRGQQVTLSCSPISGHRSVSWYQQTPGQGLQFLFEYFSETQRNKGNFPGRFSGRQFSNSRSEMNVSTLELGDSALYLCASSVWTGRSYEQYFGPGTRLTVT.

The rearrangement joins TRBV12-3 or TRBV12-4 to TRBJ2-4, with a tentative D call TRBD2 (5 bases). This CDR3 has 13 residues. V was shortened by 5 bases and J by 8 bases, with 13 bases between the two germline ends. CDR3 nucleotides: TGTGCCAGCAGTGGAGGACTCAGCGACATTCAGTACTTC. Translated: CASSGGLSDIQYF.

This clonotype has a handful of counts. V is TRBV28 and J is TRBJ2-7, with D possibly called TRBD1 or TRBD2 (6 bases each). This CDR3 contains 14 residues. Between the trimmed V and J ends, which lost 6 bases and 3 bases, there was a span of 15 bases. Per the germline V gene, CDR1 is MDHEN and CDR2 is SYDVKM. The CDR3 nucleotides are TGTGCCAGCAGAGACGGTGGGGGGCTCTACGAGCAGTACTTC. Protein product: CASRDGGGLYEQYF.

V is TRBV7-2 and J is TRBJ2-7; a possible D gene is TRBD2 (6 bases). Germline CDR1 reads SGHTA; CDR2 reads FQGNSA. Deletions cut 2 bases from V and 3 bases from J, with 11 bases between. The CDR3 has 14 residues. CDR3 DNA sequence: TGTGCCAGCAGCTTAAGTCCGGGGGTCTACGAGCAGTACTTC. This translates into CASSLSPGVYEQYF. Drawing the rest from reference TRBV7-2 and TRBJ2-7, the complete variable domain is GAGVSQSPSNKVTEKGKDVELRCDPISGHTALYWYRQSLGQGLEFLIYFQGNSAPDKSGLPSDRFSAERTGGSVSTLTIQRTQQEDSAVYLCASSLSPGVYEQYFGPGTRLTVT.

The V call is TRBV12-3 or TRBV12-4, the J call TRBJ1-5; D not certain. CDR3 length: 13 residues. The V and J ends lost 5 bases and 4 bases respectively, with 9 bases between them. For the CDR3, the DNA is TGTGCCAGCAGTACAAGCCCGAATCAGCCCCAGCATTTT. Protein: CASSTSPNQPQHF.

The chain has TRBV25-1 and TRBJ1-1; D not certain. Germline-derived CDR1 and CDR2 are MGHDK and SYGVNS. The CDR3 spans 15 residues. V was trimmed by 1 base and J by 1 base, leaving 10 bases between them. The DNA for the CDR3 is TGTGCCAGCAGTGAATTAATCGGGCGGAACACTGAAGCTTTCTTT. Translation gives CASSELIGRNTEAFF.

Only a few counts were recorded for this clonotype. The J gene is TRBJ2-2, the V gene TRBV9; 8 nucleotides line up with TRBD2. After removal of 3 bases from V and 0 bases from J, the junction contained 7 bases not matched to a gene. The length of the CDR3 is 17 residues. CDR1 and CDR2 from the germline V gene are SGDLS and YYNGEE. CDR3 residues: CASSGGSGATNTGELFF. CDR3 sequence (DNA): TGTGCCAGCAGCGGGGGTAGCGGGGCCACGAACACCGGGGAGCTGTTTTTT.

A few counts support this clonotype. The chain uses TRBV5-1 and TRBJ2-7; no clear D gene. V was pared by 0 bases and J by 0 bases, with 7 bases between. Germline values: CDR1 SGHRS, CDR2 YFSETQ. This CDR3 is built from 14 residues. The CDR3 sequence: CASSLEASSYEQYF. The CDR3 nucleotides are TGCGCCAGCAGCTTGGAGGCCAGCTCCTACGAGCAGTACTTC.

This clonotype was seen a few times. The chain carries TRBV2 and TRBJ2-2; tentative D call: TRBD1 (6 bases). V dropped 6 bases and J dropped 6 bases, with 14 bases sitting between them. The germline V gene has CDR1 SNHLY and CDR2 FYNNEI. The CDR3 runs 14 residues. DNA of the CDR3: TGTGCCAGCAGCGTGGACAGATATTCCGGGGAGCTGTTTTTT. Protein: CASSVDRYSGELFF.

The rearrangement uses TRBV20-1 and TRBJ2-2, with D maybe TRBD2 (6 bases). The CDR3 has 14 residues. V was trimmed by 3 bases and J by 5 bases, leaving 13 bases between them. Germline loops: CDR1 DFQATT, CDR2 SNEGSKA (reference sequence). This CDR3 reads CSASGSWFTGELFF. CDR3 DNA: TGCAGTGCTAGCGGGAGTTGGTTTACCGGGGAGCTGTTTTTT.

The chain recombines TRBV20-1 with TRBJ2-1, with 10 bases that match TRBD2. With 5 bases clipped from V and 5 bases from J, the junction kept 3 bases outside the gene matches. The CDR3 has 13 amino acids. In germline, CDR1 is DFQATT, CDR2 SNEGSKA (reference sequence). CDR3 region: CSASSGSHNEQFF. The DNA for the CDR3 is TGCAGTGCTTCTAGCGGGAGTCACAATGAGCAGTTCTTC.

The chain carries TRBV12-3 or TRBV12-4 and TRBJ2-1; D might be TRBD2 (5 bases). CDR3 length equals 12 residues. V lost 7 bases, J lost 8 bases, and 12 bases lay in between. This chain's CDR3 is CASTLPGDEQFF. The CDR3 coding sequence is TGTGCCAGCACCCTCCCCGGGGATGAGCAGTTCTTC.

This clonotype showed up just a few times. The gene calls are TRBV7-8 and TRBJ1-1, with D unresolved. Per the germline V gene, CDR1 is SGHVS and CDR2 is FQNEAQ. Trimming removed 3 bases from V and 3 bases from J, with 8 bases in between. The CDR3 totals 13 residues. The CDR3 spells CASSFSGDTEAFF. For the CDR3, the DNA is TGTGCCAGCAGCTTTTCCGGGGACACTGAAGCTTTCTTT.

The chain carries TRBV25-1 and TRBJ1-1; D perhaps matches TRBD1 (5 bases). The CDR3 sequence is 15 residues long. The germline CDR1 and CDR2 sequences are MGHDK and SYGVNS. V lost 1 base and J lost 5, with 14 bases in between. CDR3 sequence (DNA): TGTGCCAGCAGTGAATTCGGGACCCCGGGTACTGAAGCTTTCTTT. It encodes CASSEFGTPGTEAFF.

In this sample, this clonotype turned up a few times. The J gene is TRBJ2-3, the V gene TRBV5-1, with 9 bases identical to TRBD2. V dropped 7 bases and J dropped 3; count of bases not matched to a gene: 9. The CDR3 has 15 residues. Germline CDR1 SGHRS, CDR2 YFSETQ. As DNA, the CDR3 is TGCGCCAGCCGGGCACTGGCGGGAGGGACAGATACGCAGTATTTT. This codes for CASRALAGGTDTQYF.